The 32 T cell receptor beta chains below were found in one sample sequenced in a study of beta chain features in type 1 diabetes. No antigen has been assigned to these receptors. Study outcomes and limitations: The study found moderately but significantly shorter TCRB CDR3s in all four CD4+ subsets of Type 1 diabetes patients.

The investigators reverse transcribed all of the isolated RNA, so they sequenced expressed TCRB transcripts. Only in-frame clones appear in the TCRdb table, and some are missing; sequencing was by immunoSEQ multiplex PCR. The sample has fewer than 350,000 clones, 14% to 15% seen once. Sequences were obtained from naive CD4+ T cells from blood. These receptor sequences come from a man between 18 and 29 years old with type 1 diabetes.

In this sample, this clone turned up a few times. J is TRBJ2-7 and V is TRBV10-3, with TRBD1 matching 9 bases. This CDR3 region has 15 residues. Germline values: CDR1 ENHRY, CDR2 SYGVKD. V lost 7 bases, J lost 6 bases, and 13 bases stayed unmatched. DNA of the CDR3: TGTGCCATCAACACGCCGGGACAGGGTAGGTCCGAGCAGTACTTC. This codes for CAINTPGQGRSEQYF.

The rearrangement links TRBV4-1 to TRBJ2-1; weak D call: TRBD2 (6 bases). CDR1 and CDR2 (germline): MGHRA, YSYEKL. This CDR3 is built from 17 residues. V was pared by 4 bases and J by 9 bases, with 25 bases between. The CDR3 loop reads CASSRWWRGMGGGEQFF. The CDR3 bases are TGCGCCAGCAGCCGGTGGTGGAGGGGCATGGGGGGAGGTGAGCAGTTCTTC.

This clone has just a few counts. CDR3 coding DNA: TGTGCCAGCAGCTTGAAAGGCGGGAGTAGCACAGATACGCAGTATTTT. It specifies CASSLKGGSSTDTQYF. The chain recombines TRBV5-4 with TRBJ2-3; 7 positions match TRBD2. The CDR3 runs to 16 residues. CDR1 SGHNT and CDR2 YYREEE come from the germline V gene (reference sequence). The ends lost 1 base at V and 0 bases at J; junction bases unmatched: 5.

The V and J genes are TRBV7-2 and TRBJ2-3, with D maybe TRBD1 (5 bases). From germline, CDR1 is SGHTA and CDR2 FQGNSA. Trimming removed 5 bases at V and 3 bases at J, with 9 bases between. The CDR3 is made up of 13 amino acids. CDR3 nucleotide sequence: TGTGCCAGCAGCCTCCCAGGGACAGATACGCAGTATTTT. Protein sequence: CASSLPGTDTQYF.

This clone was detected a few times. This rearrangement joins TRBV28 to TRBJ2-2, with TRBD2 as a possible D gene (6 bases). V was pared by 5 bases and J by 2 bases, with 15 bases between. Germline loops: CDR1 MDHEN, CDR2 SYDVKM. This CDR3 is 16 amino acids long. This CDR3 is CASSLASTFNTGELFF. The CDR3, as DNA: TGTGCCAGCAGTCTAGCGTCCACCTTTAACACCGGGGAGCTGTTTTTT.

In DNA form, the CDR3 reads TGCAGCGTCGCCCTCCCAGGTTACGAGCAGTACTTC. This translates into CSVALPGYEQYF. The chain couples TRBV29-1 to TRBJ2-5, with D unresolved. The end of the DNA aligns better with TRBJ2-7, so the J call may be wrong. The CDR3 extends over 12 amino acids. Germline loops: CDR1 SQVTM, CDR2 ANQGSEA.

CDR3 coding DNA: TGTGCCAGCAGTGCCACTGTGAGCTCTGGAAACACCATATATTTT. Amino acids: CASSATVSSGNTIYF. The chain combines TRBV6-5 with TRBJ1-3, with no clear D. Looked up from germline, CDR1 is MNHEY and CDR2 is SVGAGI. The CDR3 has 15 amino acids. The V gene lost 5 bases and the J gene lost 0 bases, with 11 bases spanning the gap.

This clone was observed a few times. Here the CDR3 DNA reads TGTGCCAGCAGCACCCGGAGACTAGCGGGGGCCCACGGGTTCTTC. Protein product: CASSTRRLAGAHGFF. This sequence joins TRBV5-6 and TRBJ2-1, with 12 nucleotides matching TRBD2. J gave up 15 bases and V 4 bases, and 14 bases lay outside the gene matches. This CDR3 has 15 amino acids. Per germline, CDR1 SGHDT and CDR2 YYEEEE.

The rearrangement links TRBV27 to TRBJ2-1; TRBD1 might be the D (5 bases). Germline lookup yields CDR1 MNHEY and CDR2 SMNVEV (reference sequence). V was pared by 5 bases and J by 8 bases, with 19 bases between. This CDR3 comprises 15 residues. The CDR3 DNA reads TGTGCCAGCAGTAAATCAGGGTGGGCTTTCGATGAGCAGTTCTTC. This translates into CASSKSGWAFDEQFF.

The gene calls are TRBV29-1 and TRBJ1-2, with D unclear. Germline CDR1 reads SQVTM; CDR2 reads ANQGSEA. V shed 1 base and J shed 4 bases, with 16 bases lying between them. The CDR3 length is 15 residues. For the CDR3, the DNA is TGCAGCGTTGAAGCGCAGGCTATAATTTCCTATGGCTACACCTTC. This translates into CSVEAQAIISYGYTF.

This sequence joins TRBV19 and TRBJ2-1; 9 bases are shared with TRBD1. The V gene's germline CDR1 is LNHDA and CDR2 SQIVND (reference sequence). The length of the CDR3 is 15 residues. The junction had 10 bases not matched to a gene; V was cut back by 6 bases and J by 7 bases. The CDR3 sequence is CASRKTGTGRNEQFF. The CDR3 DNA reads TGTGCCAGTAGAAAGACCGGGACAGGGAGGAATGAGCAGTTCTTC. Drawing the rest from reference TRBV19 and TRBJ2-1, the complete variable domain is DGGITQSPKYLFRKEGQNVTLSCEQNLNHDAMYWYRQDPGQGLRLIYYSQIVNDFQKGDIAEGYSVSREKKESFPLTVTSAQKNPTAFYLCASRKTGTGRNEQFFGPGTRLTVL.

The rearrangement links TRBV20-1 to TRBJ2-5, with D perhaps TRBD2 (5 bases). Deletions cut 1 base from V and 9 bases from J, with 9 bases between. The CDR3 spans 11 residues. CDR1 and CDR2 from the germline V gene are DFQATT and SNEGSKA (reference sequence). CDR3 loop: CSARGSGPQYF. As DNA, the CDR3 is TGCAGTGCTAGAGGCAGCGGACCCCAGTACTTC.

This chain links TRBV18 with TRBJ1-2; D is unresolved. Germline CDR1 is KGHSH and CDR2 is LQKENI. The V and J ends lost 5 bases and 0 bases respectively, with 13 bases between them. The CDR3 is 15 amino acids. The CDR3, as DNA: TGTGCCAGCTCAGACCGGGAGAGGTCTAACTATGGCTACACCTTC. Translating it yields CASSDRERSNYGYTF.

The rearrangement uses TRBV5-1 and TRBJ2-2; the match to TRBD2 covers 8 bases. This CDR3 region has 14 residues. The V segment lost 4 bases and the J segment 6 bases; nucleotides outside the gene matches: 5. Germline assignment: CDR1 SGHRS and CDR2 YFSETQ. The CDR3 region is CASSMSGSPGELFF. The CDR3 nucleotides are TGCGCCAGCAGCATGAGCGGGAGTCCCGGGGAGCTGTTTTTT.

This clone was recorded a few times. Distinct nucleotide sequences in the sample also encode this CDR3. The V call is TRBV7-9, the J call TRBJ1-2; the match to TRBD1 covers 7 bases. There are 13 residues in the CDR3. J lost 4 bases, V lost 5 bases, and 4 bases had no gene match. CDR1 and CDR2 from the germline V gene are SEHNR and FQNEAQ (reference sequence). CDR3 nucleotides: TGTGCCAGCAGCCGAGACAGGGCCTATGGCTACACCTTC. It specifies CASSRDRAYGYTF.

The V call is TRBV20-1, the J call TRBJ2-5, with D hard to call. The CDR3 loop spans 11 amino acids. Trimming stripped 5 bases from V and 0 bases from J, with 4 bases between. Germline V CDR1 and CDR2: DFQATT, SNEGSKA (reference sequence). The CDR3 reads CSAFYQETQYF. The CDR3 nucleotides read TGCAGTGCTTTCTACCAAGAGACCCAGTACTTC.

This clone was seen more than once but under ten times. An end of the junction differs from the germline gene, which may be a read error. The chain carries TRBV19 and TRBJ2-1, with unresolved D. This CDR3 region has 15 residues. Looked up from germline, CDR1 is LNHDA and CDR2 is SQIVND (reference sequence). For the CDR3, the DNA is TGTGCCAGTAGGATAGCTCCGAGCTCCTACAATGAGCAGTTCTTC. This gives the protein CASRIAPSSYNEQFF.

V and J are TRBV11-3 and TRBJ2-2; TRBD2 might be the D (6 bases). Trimming removed 1 base from V and 1 base from J, with 10 bases in between. Germline V gives CDR1 SGHNT, CDR2 YENEEA. The CDR3 contains 16 residues. CDR3 residues: CASSLAFGGNTGELFF. CDR3 DNA sequence: TGTGCCAGCAGCTTAGCGTTCGGGGGGAACACCGGGGAGCTGTTTTTT.

This clone was counted only a few times. The chain recombines TRBV7-9 with TRBJ1-4, with TRBD1 matching over 9 bases. Germline V gene data show CDR1 as SEHNR and CDR2 as FQNEAQ (reference sequence). The V and J ends lost 5 bases and 4 bases, in that order; junction bases with no gene match: 5. There are 15 residues in the CDR3. Here the CDR3 reads CASSKQGAVNEKLFF. The CDR3 bases are TGTGCCAGCAGCAAACAGGGGGCAGTTAATGAAAAACTGTTTTTT.

Only a few counts were recorded for this clone. The chain recombines TRBV15 with TRBJ1-1, with D unresolved. This CDR3 region has 13 residues. Germline lookup yields CDR1 LNHNV and CDR2 YYDKDF (reference sequence). With 5 bases removed from V and 5 bases from J, the gap between germline ends came to 12 bases. Here the CDR3 reads CATSSSVFTEAFF. In DNA, the CDR3 is TGTGCCACCAGCTCTTCCGTTTTTACTGAAGCTTTCTTT.

CDR3 in amino acids: CASRSPGQGARAFF. CDR3 sequence (DNA): TGTGCCAGCCGCTCTCCGGGACAGGGGGCTAGGGCTTTCTTT. The V call is TRBV6-5, the J call TRBJ1-1; 12 bases line up with TRBD1. This CDR3 comprises 14 residues. J was trimmed by 11 bases and V by 8 bases; bases with no gene match: 12. Germline V gene data show CDR1 as MNHEY and CDR2 as SVGAGI.

Concerning this clone: The identical CDR3 is also encoded by other nucleotide sequences in the sample. V usage is TRBV28 and J usage is TRBJ1-5; D is undetermined. V lost 7 bases and J 7 bases, leaving 11 bases between the germline ends. The CDR3 runs to 12 residues. The germline CDR1 and CDR2 sequences are MDHEN and SYDVKM. CDR3 nucleotides: TGTGCCAGCACTCTGCCGGGACAGCCCCAGCATTTT. Translation: CASTLPGQPQHF. Full variable domain (outside the CDR3, taken from reference TRBV28 and TRBJ1-5): DVKVTQSSRYLVKRTGEKVFLECVQDMDHENMFWYRQDPGLGLRLIYFSYDVKMKEKGDIPEGYSVSREKKERFSLILESASTNQTSMYLCASTLPGQPQHFGDGTRLSIL.

This clone was seen only a few times. The chain is built from TRBV7-9 and TRBJ2-1; 12 bases agree with TRBD2. Germline V gives CDR1 SEHNR, CDR2 FQNEAQ (reference sequence). The CDR3 sequence is 16 residues long. Losses at the gene ends were 5 bases for V and 6 bases for J; bases not matched to a gene: 8. CDR3 sequence: CASSPSTSGRTNEQFF. DNA of the CDR3: TGTGCCAGCAGCCCCTCAACTAGCGGGAGGACCAATGAGCAGTTCTTC.

There are a few counts of this clone. This chain joins TRBV6-6 and TRBJ2-5; the match to TRBD1 covers 9 bases. The length of the CDR3 is 16 residues. Germline CDR1 MNHNY, CDR2 SVGAGI (reference sequence). J gave up 4 bases and V 2 bases, and 8 bases lay outside the gene matches. The CDR3 coding sequence is TGTGCCAGCAGTTACGGAAATACAGGGGGCCTAGAGACCCAGTACTTC. Protein: CASSYGNTGGLETQYF.

This sequence joins TRBV9 and TRBJ1-1, with 7 bases lining up with TRBD1. With 2 bases clipped from V and 4 bases from J, the junction kept 5 bases outside the gene matches. The CDR3 is 14 amino acids. CDR1 is SGDLS and CDR2 is YYNGEE in the germline V gene. The CDR3 nucleotides read TGTGCCAGCAGCGTGGACAGGCACCCCACTGAAGCTTTCTTT. Amino acids: CASSVDRHPTEAFF.

The DNA of the CDR3 is TGTGCCAGCAGCCCGGGGACTAGCACAGATACGCAGTATTTT. Amino acid sequence: CASSPGTSTDTQYF. V gene TRBV27 combines with J gene TRBJ2-3, with D possibly matching TRBD2 (6 bases). The CDR3 sequence is 14 residues long. Trimming pared 6 bases from V and 0 bases from J, leaving 10 bases between. CDR1 MNHEY and CDR2 SMNVEV come from the germline V gene (reference sequence).

This chain uses TRBV2 with TRBJ2-2; perhaps TRBD2 as D (6 bases). This CDR3 spans 12 amino acids. CDR1 and CDR2 (germline): SNHLY, FYNNEI. The ends were cut back, 3 bases at V and 7 bases at J, with 6 bases in the middle. This chain's CDR3 is CASSEGGGELFF. CDR3 DNA: TGTGCCAGCAGTGAGGGGGGCGGGGAGCTGTTTTTT.

This clone was detected a few times. The gene calls are TRBV5-4 and TRBJ2-7; TRBD2 aligns across 13 bases. V trimming: 0 bases; J trimming: 3 bases; junction bases outside the gene matches: 0. Germline V gene data show CDR1 as SGHNT and CDR2 as YYREEE (reference sequence). The CDR3 has 15 amino acids. The CDR3 reads CASSLGLAGGYEQYF. CDR3 sequence (DNA): TGTGCCAGCAGCTTGGGACTAGCGGGAGGCTACGAGCAGTACTTC. Looking up the rest from reference TRBV5-4 and TRBJ2-7 gives the full variable domain: ETGVTQSPTHLIKTRGQQVTLRCSSQSGHNTVSWYQQALGQGPQFIFQYYREEENGRGNFPPRFSGLQFPNYSSELNVNALELDDSALYLCASSLGLAGGYEQYFGPGTRLTVT.

This chain joins TRBV7-9 and TRBJ2-1; 13 nucleotides line up with TRBD2. CDR3 length equals 17 residues. Looked up from germline, CDR1 is SEHNR and CDR2 is FQNEAQ (reference sequence). J gave up 6 bases and V 4 bases, and 9 bases lay outside the gene matches. In nucleotides, the CDR3 is TGTGCCAGCAGCTCGACTCTACTAGCGGGAGGGCTCAATGAGCAGTTCTTC. This translates into CASSSTLLAGGLNEQFF. The variable domain in full, with the rest retrieved from reference TRBV7-9 and TRBJ2-1, is DTGVSQNPRHKITKRGQNVTFRCDPISEHNRLYWYRQTLGQGPEFLTYFQNEAQLEKSRLLSDRFSAERPKGSFSTLEIQRTEQGDSAMYLCASSSTLLAGGLNEQFFGPGTRLTVL.

This clone was seen more than once but under ten times. A read error may produce the germline difference seen at one junction end. The chain carries TRBV6-5 and TRBJ1-5; the D gene is possibly TRBD1 (5 bases). This CDR3 has 10 amino acids. CDR1 is MNHEY and CDR2 is SVGAGI in the germline V gene. CDR3 coding DNA: TGTGCCAGCAGTGAATACAGGACCGTTTTT. This translates into CASSEYRTVF.

This clone has a handful of counts. The chain has TRBV18 and TRBJ2-4, with TRBD1 matching 8 bases. The germline gives CDR1 KGHSH, CDR2 LQKENI. The CDR3 covers 17 residues. J lost 0 bases, V lost 2 bases, and 6 bases had no gene match. The CDR3 sequence: CASSPRTGTLAKNIQYF. In DNA form, the CDR3 reads TGTGCCAGCTCACCAAGGACAGGGACTTTAGCCAAAAACATTCAGTACTTC.

This clone was counted a few times. Its ends do not fully match the called genes, so a read error is possible. The J gene is TRBJ1-2, the V gene TRBV28; 9 nucleotides match TRBD1. The CDR3 loop spans 12 amino acids. CDR1 is MDHEN and CDR2 is SYDVKM in the germline V gene. The CDR3 is CASSLEGQGDYF. CDR3 sequence (DNA): TGTGCCAGCAGTTTGGAGGGACAGGGCGATTACTTC.